The 18 T cell receptor beta chains below all came from one sample that was sequenced in a study of CD8 T cells in ankylosing spondylitis (dated by TCRdb to about 2017). Receptor libraries were prepared by 5' RACE. Data came from an Illumina HiSeq 2500. In-frame beta chains were kept once TCRdb had trimmed the public reads at Q25 with fastp and called clones with MiXCR. Rows with one shared CDR3 protein collapse into an entry with the most common genes and DNA. The sample data list about 140,000 distinct CDR3 sequences, and approximately 32% of these were observed just once. The biggest ten clones account for about 5.5% of the sample. The sequenced material came from synovial fluid, either unsorted or a sorted T cell fraction (not recorded which). These receptors were obtained from a male donor with ankylosing spondylitis.

This chain uses TRBV15 with TRBJ2-1, with 11 bases fitting TRBD2. CDR1 is LNHNV and CDR2 is YYDKDF in the germline V gene (reference sequence). After removal of 5 bases from V and 5 bases from J, the junction contained 8 bases not matched to a gene. The CDR3 is 16 residues long. CDR3 nucleotides: TGTGCCACCAGCGCGCTCCTAGCGGGAGGTAACAATGAGCAGTTCTTC. This encodes CATSALLAGGNNEQFF.

Many counts were recorded for this clonotype. The J gene is TRBJ2-2, the V gene TRBV30; no clear D. Germline V lookup: CDR1 GTSNPN, CDR2 SVGIG (reference sequence). V shed 2 bases and J shed 0 bases, with 10 bases lying between them. The CDR3 contains 15 residues. CDR3 in DNA: TGTGCCTGGAGTCTTGGGCACTCGAACACCGGGGAGCTGTTTTTT. This translates into CAWSLGHSNTGELFF.

This clonotype was seen many times. The rearrangement joins TRBV10-3 to TRBJ2-7; no clear D gene. V was cut by 4 bases and J by 5 bases, with 6 bases left in between. Germline V CDR1 and CDR2: ENHRY, SYGVKD. The CDR3 length is 11 residues. CDR3 protein: CAISGGDEQYF. The CDR3 DNA follows: TGTGCCATCAGTGGGGGTGACGAGCAGTACTTC.

The chain has TRBV20-1 and TRBJ2-3; 9 nucleotides align to TRBD1. The CDR3 totals 13 residues. V shed 5 bases and J 4 bases; nucleotides not matched to a gene: 4. Per germline, CDR1 DFQATT and CDR2 SNEGSKA (reference sequence). The CDR3 protein is CSAYRQGADTQYF. As DNA, the CDR3 is TGCAGTGCTTATAGACAGGGGGCAGATACGCAGTATTTT.

The rearrangement joins TRBV7-9 to TRBJ2-1, with D possibly matching TRBD2 (6 bases). Looked up from germline, CDR1 is SEHNR and CDR2 is FQNEAQ (reference sequence). The CDR3 is 13 amino acids. Between the trimmed V and J ends, which lost 3 bases and 8 bases, there was a span of 11 bases. CDR3 DNA sequence: TGTGCCAGCAGCTTTTACCCGGGGGATGAGCAGTTCTTC. The encoded protein is CASSFYPGDEQFF.

This clonotype was counted ten times or more. Here the CDR3 DNA reads TGTGCCAGTAGTATCGGCGGGGGGGGGTCAGATACGCAGTATTTT. It encodes CASSIGGGGSDTQYF. The V call is TRBV19, the J call TRBJ2-3; 9 bases match TRBD2. V lost 3 bases, J lost 4 bases, and 5 bases stayed unmatched. The CDR3 runs 15 residues. Germline loops: CDR1 LNHDA, CDR2 SQIVND (reference sequence).

The V gene is TRBV28, the J gene TRBJ1-1, with no clear D. CDR3 length equals 12 residues. Looked up from germline, CDR1 is MDHEN and CDR2 is SYDVKM. With 7 bases removed from V and 1 base from J, the gap between germline ends came to 7 bases. The CDR3, as DNA: TGTGCCAGCACAAAATGGAACACTGAAGCTTTCTTT. It yields the protein CASTKWNTEAFF.

The chain uses TRBV7-2 and TRBJ1-2; possible D gene TRBD1, 5 bases. Between the trimmed V and J ends, which lost 1 base and 3 bases, there was a span of 12 bases. Looked up from germline, CDR1 is SGHTA and CDR2 is FQGNSA. This CDR3 spans 15 amino acids. Here the CDR3 reads CASSLVSGADYGYTF. The CDR3 DNA reads TGTGCCAGCAGCTTAGTATCTGGGGCCGACTATGGCTACACCTTC.

In its sample, this clonotype was seen a few times. This chain links TRBV5-1 with TRBJ1-1, with D hard to call. The V and J ends lost 6 bases and 4 bases respectively, with 16 bases between them. This CDR3 is 14 amino acids long. Germline assignment: CDR1 SGHRS and CDR2 YFSETQ. CDR3 loop: CASTNPAGGTEAFF. For the CDR3, the DNA is TGCGCCAGCACCAATCCGGCGGGAGGCACTGAAGCTTTCTTT.

This chain joins TRBV6-5 and TRBJ1-2; tentatively, D is TRBD1 (5 bases). The germline V and J ends were trimmed by 7 bases and 6 bases, with 21 bases remaining between them. The CDR3 has 15 residues. Germline V gene sequence: CDR1 MNHEY, CDR2 SVGAGI. The DNA of the CDR3 is TGTGCCAGCAATGTCAAAGATGGGGCTAGAGATGGCTACACCTTC. Residues: CASNVKDGARDGYTF.

This clonotype was counted ten times or more. This chain connects TRBV3-1 to TRBJ1-1; D perhaps matches TRBD1 (5 bases). The CDR3 has 13 amino acids. V dropped 4 bases and J dropped 5 bases, with 11 bases sitting between them. Germline loops: CDR1 LGHDT, CDR2 YNNKEL (reference sequence). The CDR3 region has the DNA TGTGCCAGCAGCCTTTTTGGGGGTACTGAAGCTTTCTTT. Its protein is CASSLFGGTEAFF.

Only a few counts were recorded for this clonotype. The chain carries TRBV7-6 and TRBJ2-3; possibly TRBD1 for D (6 bases). V was trimmed by 2 bases and J by 4 bases, leaving 10 bases between them. Germline loops: CDR1 SGHVS, CDR2 FNYEAQ. This CDR3 has 14 residues. CDR3 nucleotide sequence: TGTGCCAGCAGCTTACAGACAGGTCCAGATACGCAGTATTTT. This gives the protein CASSLQTGPDTQYF.

V gene TRBV20-1 combines with J gene TRBJ2-7, with 7 bases matching TRBD2. Trimming cost V 5 bases and J 0 bases; bases outside gene matches: 4. The CDR3 sequence is 13 residues long. Per the germline V gene, CDR1 is DFQATT and CDR2 is SNEGSKA (reference sequence). The CDR3 sequence: CSALRDYSYEQYF. The CDR3 DNA follows: TGCAGTGCTCTCCGGGACTACTCCTACGAGCAGTACTTC.

This chain links TRBV6-1 with TRBJ2-3; TRBD2 matches 9 bases. Trimming took 2 bases from V and 14 from J; bases not matched to a gene: 2. Per germline, CDR1 MNHNS and CDR2 SASEGT. The CDR3 contains 11 residues. The CDR3 DNA sequence: TGTGCCAGCAGTGAACTAGCGGGGACGTATTTT. Translating gives CASSELAGTYF.

This clonotype has a count of ten or more. The chain combines TRBV21-1 with TRBJ1-2. TRBV21-1 is flagged as a pseudogene. This CDR3 comprises 15 residues. The CDR3 DNA reads TGTGCCAGCAGCAAAGAGCAGCCCCGGGCACGAGGCTACACCTTC. Residues: CASSKEQPRARGYTF.

The chain combines TRBV18 with TRBJ2-3; D not certain. The germline CDR1 and CDR2 sequences are KGHSH and LQKENI. Trimming pared 6 bases from V and 4 bases from J, leaving 20 bases between. This CDR3 is built from 16 residues. Written as DNA, the CDR3 is TGTGCCAGCTCCCCCACGAGTCTGTCAACTCCAGATACGCAGTATTTT. Its protein product is CASSPTSLSTPDTQYF.

This chain links TRBV20-1 with TRBJ1-5; 7 nucleotides agree with TRBD1. CDR3 length: 13 amino acids. Germline V gene lookup returns CDR1 DFQATT and CDR2 SNEGSKA (reference sequence). Trimming at V came to 5 bases and at J to 7 bases, leaving 8 bases not matched to a gene. The CDR3 protein is CSASPGGKQPQHF. For the CDR3, the DNA is TGCAGTGCTTCCCCAGGGGGTAAACAGCCCCAGCATTTT.

This clonotype was counted once. The chain joins TRBV6-2 or TRBV6-3 to TRBJ2-1; possible D gene TRBD2, 5 bases. The germline V and J ends were trimmed by 5 bases and 5 bases, with 22 bases remaining between them. The CDR3 covers 17 residues. In germline, CDR1 is MNHEY, CDR2 SVGEGT. CDR3 residues: CASSASPLVYYDNEQFF. The CDR3 coding sequence is TGTGCCAGCAGTGCCTCCCCACTAGTCTACTATGACAATGAGCAGTTCTTC.